This record covers a single TCR beta chain. The antigen remains undetermined. Germline CDR1 and CDR2: SEHNR and FQNEAQ (reference sequence). Trimming took 6 bases from V and 5 from J; bases not matched to a gene: 3. CDR3 length equals 12 residues. The data are from a study of cytomegalovirus exposure and HLA in healthy donors. As for the study in general: The early release's HLA-typed donors yielded roughly 85 million unique TCRs.

General study findings and limits: TCR beta sequences reportedly predicted the HLA-A and HLA-B alleles of most subjects accurately. A highly shared variant cluster was judged a likely technical artifact. In a later analysis, HLA-C alleles had the fewest associated TCRs, DRB1 alleles the most.

The primer mix had 60 Vbeta and 13 Jbeta primers. TCRdb's table, derived via immunoSEQ multiplex PCR, lists solely in-frame clones and lacks some. Among 110,000 to 150,000 clones listed, approximately 83% were seen once. The TCR sequence derives from a woman aged 40 to 50 in good health and CMV-seronegative. V and J are TRBV7-9 and TRBJ2-7; 8 bases line up with TRBD2. Sequencing was carried out using PBMCs. As DNA, the CDR3 is TGTGCCAGCAGGCCGGGGGGGCACGAGCAGTACTTC. This sequence encodes CASRPGGHEQYF.